This is a list of T cell receptor beta chains from one sample in a study of T cells after yellow fever vaccination. TCRdb re-called the 5' RACE reads through MiXCR, storing one row per CDR3 protein. The sample holds 550,000 to 750,000 distinct CDR3 sequences, 13% seen once. Specimen: PBMCs, collected on the day of the yellow fever booster vaccination. Receptors were obtained from a man aged 30 to 39 who received the YFV17D yellow fever vaccine. Both conserved end residues are part of each CDR3. The D gene is left open where the match is weak. Some rows have no size entry. The others give once, few or many, or a class for an expanded clone.

cdr3_aa	cdr3_nt	d_call	cdr3_length	v_call	j_call	clone_size
CASSQLLAGEADTQYF	TGTGCCAGCAGTCAGTTACTAGCGGGAGAAGCAGATACGCAGTATTTT	TRBD2	16	TRBV28	TRBJ2-3	few
CASSGAGGVETQYF	TGTGCCAGCAGTGGGGCGGGGGGAGTAGAGACCCAGTACTTC	TRBD2	14	TRBV25-1	TRBJ2-5	few
CASSIVEAGEKLFF	TGTGCCAGTAGTATAGTGGAAGCGGGGGAAAAACTGTTTTTT	.	14	TRBV19	TRBJ1-4	.
CASSPFGSSGANVLTF	TGCGCCAGCAGCCCCTTTGGGAGTTCTGGGGCCAACGTCCTGACTTTC	.	16	TRBV5-1	TRBJ2-6	few
CASSVEGVSGARQFF	TGTGCCAGCAGCGTAGAGGGGGTGAGTGGGGCGAGGCAGTTCTTC	.	15	TRBV9	TRBJ2-1	few
CASSPFLQETHYF	TGTGCCAGCTCACCATTTCTGCAAGAGACCCATTACTTC	.	13	TRBV18	TRBJ2-5	.
CAWTLRTGGFMNTEAFF	TGTGCCTGGACGCTTCGGACAGGGGGCTTCATGAACACTGAAGCTTTCTTT	TRBD1	17	TRBV30	TRBJ1-1	.
CASSLWSSGIYNEQFF	TGCGCCAGCAGCTTGTGGTCTAGCGGGATCTACAATGAGCAGTTCTTC	TRBD2	16	TRBV5-1	TRBJ2-1	.
CASSFSGMNTEAFF	TGTGCCAGCAGTTTCTCGGGGATGAACACTGAAGCTTTCTTT	.	14	TRBV12-3/TRBV12-4	TRBJ1-1	.
CAWSVPSGGTLHF	TGTGCCTGGAGTGTACCCTCCGGGGGGACCCTCCACTTT	.	13	TRBV30	TRBJ1-6	.
CSAQPGANTEAFF	TGCAGTGCACAGCCAGGGGCGAACACTGAAGCTTTCTTT	.	13	TRBV20-1	TRBJ1-1	few
CASSEDPLAEQFF	TGTGCCAGCAGTGAAGATCCTCTAGCGGAGCAGTTCTTC	.	13	TRBV6-4	TRBJ2-1	few
CASSVAGGARETQYF	TGTGCCAGCAGCGTTGCGGGAGGAGCGCGCGAGACCCAGTACTTC	TRBD2	15	TRBV9	TRBJ2-5	.
CASRYPGAEETQYF	TGTGCCAGCAGATATCCCGGGGCCGAAGAGACCCAGTACTTC	.	14	TRBV5-4	TRBJ2-5	few
CASSEGRNTDTQYF	TGTGCCAGCAGTGAAGGCAGAAACACAGATACGCAGTATTTT	.	14	TRBV7-2	TRBJ2-3	many
CSASGTILFLHF	TGCAGTGCTAGCGGGACCATCTTATTCCTCCACTTT	.	12	TRBV20-1	TRBJ1-6	few
CASSLLVGGYNEQFF	TGTGCCAGCAGCTTATTAGTGGGAGGGTACAATGAGCAGTTCTTC	TRBD2	15	TRBV11-2	TRBJ2-1	.